Below, 16 T cell receptor beta chains from the same sample are listed, as sequenced in a study of shared clonotypes between healthy human individuals. Assay used: immunoSEQ multiplex PCR; TCRdb lists only in-frame clones, some missing. The data contain about 490,000 clones, 70% to 85% of them seen just once; the ten biggest clones take up approximately 12%. Sequencing input: PBMCs. Every receptor here comes from a woman in her thirties or forties in good health. Some clones in this sample may be carry-over from other donors' samples.

The rearrangement joins TRBV19 to TRBJ1-5; D remains unclear. Trimming cost V 2 bases and J 0 bases, with 8 bases left between them. Germline CDR1 LNHDA, CDR2 SQIVND (reference sequence). The CDR3 loop spans 15 amino acids. In DNA, the CDR3 is TGTGCCAGTAGTATAACGGGATTTAGCAATCAGCCCCAGCATTTT. Residues: CASSITGFSNQPQHF.

V gene TRBV13 combines with J gene TRBJ2-3; TRBD2 agrees at 8 bases. After removal of 6 bases from V and 0 bases from J, the junction contained 5 bases not matched to a gene. Germline CDR1 is PRHDT and CDR2 is FYEKMQ (reference sequence). This CDR3 region has 15 residues. CDR3 region: CASRIAGRSTDTQYF. The CDR3 DNA reads as TGTGCCAGCAGAATAGCGGGGCGAAGCACAGATACGCAGTATTTT.

This clone came up a few times. The chain couples TRBV7-2 to TRBJ2-7; 9 bases line up with TRBD1. With V trimmed by 3 bases and J by 1 base, 7 bases remained unmatched. Germline CDR1 SGHTA, CDR2 FQGNSA. The CDR3 is 16 amino acids. CDR3 sequence: CASSLATGTGSYEQYF. CDR3 coding DNA: TGTGCCAGCAGCTTGGCCACCGGGACAGGGTCCTACGAGCAGTACTTC.

V gene TRBV11-1 combines with J gene TRBJ1-2; 9 nucleotides agree with TRBD1. The CDR3 has 16 amino acids. V was clipped by 5 bases and J by 4 bases; unmatched bases: 11. Germline V gives CDR1 SGHAT, CDR2 FQDESV (reference sequence). In DNA, the CDR3 is TGTGCCAGCAGCCAAGGGACAGGGTATGGACCCTATGGCTACACCTTC. Translation gives CASSQGTGYGPYGYTF.

With regard to this clone: A much larger clone lies a single base off, so this may be a read error. The chain recombines TRBV13 with TRBJ1-1, with D maybe TRBD1 (6 bases). CDR1 and CDR2 (germline): PRHDT, FYEKMQ (reference sequence). With 1 base removed from V and 4 bases from J, the gap between germline ends came to 16 bases. The CDR3 covers 16 residues. CDR3 nucleotide sequence: TGTGCCAGCAGCTTAGCGGGGGCAGGGGATAGCACTGAAGCTTTCTTT. Its translation: CASSLAGAGDSTEAFF.

The gene calls are TRBV7-2 and TRBJ2-2; tentatively, D is TRBD1 (5 bases). V lost 1 base and J 4 bases, leaving 16 bases between the germline ends. Germline V gene lookup returns CDR1 SGHTA and CDR2 FQGNSA. The CDR3 consists of 17 residues. This chain's CDR3 is CASSLGASRVGTGELFF. The DNA for the CDR3 is TGTGCCAGCAGCTTAGGGGCGTCCAGGGTGGGCACCGGGGAGCTGTTTTTT.

Concerning this clone itself: Just one base apart from a much larger clone, this may be a read error. This sequence joins TRBV2 and TRBJ2-7; 7 bases line up with TRBD2. The germline V gene has CDR1 SNHLY and CDR2 FYNNEI. CDR3 size: 16 residues. CDR3 in DNA: TGTGCCAGCAGTGACCCCGGGAGGTGGGACTCCTACGGGCAGTACTTC. This gives the protein CASSDPGRWDSYGQYF.

This clone was observed a few times. The chain uses TRBV29-1 and TRBJ2-7, with D hard to call. The V gene lost 5 bases and the J gene lost 5 bases, with 10 bases spanning the gap. This CDR3 is 11 amino acids long. Germline values: CDR1 SQVTM, CDR2 ANQGSEA. This CDR3 reads CSVTGYNEQYF. Here the CDR3 DNA reads TGCAGCGTTACCGGGTACAACGAGCAGTACTTC.

V is TRBV18 and J is TRBJ2-7; TRBD1 matches at 9 bases. The V gene's germline CDR1 is KGHSH and CDR2 LQKENI. The CDR3 runs 15 residues. The junction had 6 bases not matched to a gene; V was cut back by 3 bases and J by 3 bases. CDR3 loop: CASSPSGTGIYEQYF. As DNA, the CDR3 is TGTGCCAGCTCACCTTCCGGGACAGGGATCTACGAGCAGTACTTC.

Note on this clone: A read error is the likely source, as a far larger clone sits one nucleotide away. The chain uses TRBV2 and TRBJ2-3; 7 bases match TRBD1. Germline CDR1 SNHLY, CDR2 FYNNEI. V dropped 6 bases and J dropped 6; count of bases not matched to a gene: 6. CDR3 length equals 13 residues. In DNA, the CDR3 is TGTGCCAGCAGCACAGGGGACACCGATACGCAGTATTTT. Translating gives CASSTGDTDTQYF.

The V gene is TRBV11-2, the J gene TRBJ1-1, with a tentative D call TRBD1 (6 bases). Germline assignment: CDR1 SGHAT and CDR2 FQNNGV. This CDR3 spans 13 amino acids. Trimming stripped 5 bases from V and 5 bases from J, with 12 bases between. The CDR3 DNA follows: TGTGCCAGCAGCAAAGACAGGAAAACTGAAGCTTTCTTT. Translating it yields CASSKDRKTEAFF. The complete variable domain, with remaining parts taken from reference TRBV11-2 and TRBJ1-1, reads EAGVAQSPRYKIIEKRQSVAFWCNPISGHATLYWYQQILGQGPKLLIQFQNNGVVDDSQLPKDRFSAERLKGVDSTLKIQPAKLEDSAVYLCASSKDRKTEAFFGQGTRLTVV.

The chain uses TRBV7-9 and TRBJ2-2, with D unresolved. Trimming cost V 3 bases and J 2 bases, with 22 bases left between them. Germline values: CDR1 SEHNR, CDR2 FQNEAQ (reference sequence). The CDR3 extends over 19 amino acids. CDR3 protein: CASSFSFWQSLTNTGELFF. The CDR3 nucleotides read TGTGCCAGCAGCTTTTCGTTCTGGCAGTCACTTACTAACACCGGGGAGCTGTTTTTT.

This sequence joins TRBV6-1 and TRBJ2-7, with a weak D call TRBD2 (6 bases). CDR1 MNHNS and CDR2 SASEGT come from the germline V gene. CDR3 length equals 13 residues. The V and J ends lost 11 bases and 2 bases respectively, with 16 bases between them. Here the CDR3 DNA reads TGTGCCTTAGGAAGGAGGGGCCCCTACGAGCAGTACTTC. Residues: CALGRRGPYEQYF.

For this clone: A much larger clone sits a single nucleotide away, making a read error possible. This chain connects TRBV10-2 to TRBJ2-1; 10 bases fit TRBD2. Germline-derived CDR1 and CDR2 are WSHSY and SAAADI. The CDR3 contains 15 residues. The CDR3 nucleotides are TGCGCCGGCAGTGAGTCTAGCGGGAGTAGCTATGAGCAGTTCTTC. Protein product: CAGSESSGSSYEQFF.

This clone was observed a few times. The chain carries TRBV29-1 and TRBJ2-1; TRBD2 is a possible D gene (6 bases). The CDR3 is made up of 13 amino acids. Germline values: CDR1 SQVTM, CDR2 ANQGSEA. The germline V and J ends were trimmed by 8 bases and 4 bases, with 15 bases remaining between them. DNA of the CDR3: TGCAGCCTCCGGGTAGCGGAATACAATGAGCAGTTCTTC. This gives the protein CSLRVAEYNEQFF.

The chain is built from TRBV5-4 and TRBJ2-3; the match to TRBD2 covers 11 bases. Germline CDR1 is SGHNT and CDR2 is YYREEE (reference sequence). The CDR3 totals 14 residues. V trimming: 3 bases; J trimming: 5 bases; junction bases outside the gene matches: 2. The CDR3 spells CASSSGTSGDTQYF. The DNA of the CDR3 is TGTGCCAGCAGCTCCGGGACTAGCGGAGATACGCAGTATTTT.